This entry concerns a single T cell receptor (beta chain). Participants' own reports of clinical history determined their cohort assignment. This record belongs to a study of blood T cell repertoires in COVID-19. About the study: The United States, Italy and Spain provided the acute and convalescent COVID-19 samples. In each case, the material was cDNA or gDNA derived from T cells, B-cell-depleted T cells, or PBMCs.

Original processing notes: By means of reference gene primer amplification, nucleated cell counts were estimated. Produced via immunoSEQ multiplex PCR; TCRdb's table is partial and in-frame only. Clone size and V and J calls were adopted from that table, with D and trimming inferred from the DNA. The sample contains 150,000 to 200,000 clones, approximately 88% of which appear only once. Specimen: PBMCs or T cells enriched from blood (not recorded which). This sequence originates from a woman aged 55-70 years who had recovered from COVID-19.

CDR3 sequence: CASSWGLAGEETQYF. The DNA for the CDR3 is TGTGCCAGCAGCTGGGGACTAGCGGGAGAAGAGACCCAGTACTTC. The gene calls are TRBV7-9 and TRBJ2-5; 14 nucleotides match TRBD2. V shed 4 bases, J shed 3 bases, and the junction held 1 base outside the gene matches. This CDR3 is built from 15 residues. Germline-derived CDR1 and CDR2 are SEHNR and FQNEAQ (reference sequence).